The 12 T cell receptor beta chains listed next were all sequenced from one sample in a study of T cells in Graves' hyperthyroidism and ophthalmopathy. RNA transcripts yielded amplified TCR beta CDR3 regions. Carried out on the TCR CDR3, a first-round RT-PCR used the HTBI primer set. TCRdb independently ran MiXCR on the multiplex PCR reads; one entry per CDR3 protein. The table records approximately 370,000 distinct CDR3 sequences, roughly a sixth of them present only once. The sample taken for sequencing was blood. These receptors were collected from a woman between 25 and 40 years old with Graves' hyperthyroidism that later progressed to Graves' ophthalmopathy.

This sequence joins TRBV3-1 and TRBJ2-7; 7 nucleotides match TRBD1. Germline V CDR1 and CDR2: LGHDT, YNNKEL (reference sequence). The V gene end was trimmed by 4 bases and the J gene end by 2 bases; junction bases not matched to a gene: 8. This CDR3 is 15 amino acids long. The CDR3 is CASSPPGQAAYEQYF. CDR3 bases: TGTGCCAGCAGCCCCCCAGGACAGGCAGCCTACGAGCAGTACTTC.

This clonotype was recorded a few times. The genes are TRBV30 and TRBJ1-1; D is unresolved. The germline V gene encodes CDR1 GTSNPN and CDR2 SVGIG (reference sequence). V was clipped by 4 bases and J by 4 bases, with 19 bases between them. The CDR3 is 15 residues long. The CDR3 region is CAWINGNRQSTEAFF. The CDR3 nucleotides read TGTGCCTGGATTAACGGGAATCGCCAGAGCACTGAAGCTTTCTTT.

Many counts were recorded for this clonotype. V gene TRBV2 combines with J gene TRBJ1-1; a weak D match, TRBD1 (5 bases). The ends were cut back, 4 bases at V and 9 bases at J, with 15 bases in the middle. Per the germline V gene, CDR1 is SNHLY and CDR2 is FYNNEI. The CDR3 spans 13 residues. The CDR3 spells CASSGPGPTQAFF. CDR3 coding DNA: TGTGCCAGCAGTGGCCCGGGACCAACCCAAGCTTTCTTT.

This clonotype was detected a few times. The rearrangement links TRBV3-1 to TRBJ1-4; D not certain. Trimming removed 0 bases at V and 6 bases at J, with 11 bases between. This CDR3 spans 15 amino acids. The germline V gene has CDR1 LGHDT and CDR2 YNNKEL (reference sequence). CDR3 bases: TGTGCCAGCAGCCAAGAGGGCAGGTATTATGAAAAACTGTTTTTT. Translation: CASSQEGRYYEKLFF.

This clonotype showed up just a few times. J is TRBJ2-7 and V is TRBV28, with a possible D match to TRBD2 (5 bases). CDR3 length: 15 residues. The V end lost 2 bases, the J end lost 9 bases, and 20 bases lay between the germline ends. Germline V lookup: CDR1 MDHEN, CDR2 SYDVKM. The CDR3 loop reads CASSLEAARVSGQYF. In DNA form, the CDR3 reads TGTGCCAGCAGTTTAGAAGCGGCCCGGGTCTCTGGGCAGTACTTC.

In DNA form, the CDR3 reads TGTGCCAGCAGCGACCGACAGGGGGGTAATGAAAAACTGTTTTTT. It encodes CASSDRQGGNEKLFF. V gene TRBV7-9 combines with J gene TRBJ1-4; 9 bases map to TRBD1. J lost 4 bases, V lost 5 bases, and 5 bases had no gene match. The germline V gene has CDR1 SEHNR and CDR2 FQNEAQ (reference sequence). There are 15 residues in the CDR3.

This clonotype was counted many times. This sequence joins TRBV27 and TRBJ2-1; 8 nucleotides align to TRBD2. The CDR3 contains 16 residues. Germline-derived CDR1 and CDR2 are MNHEY and SMNVEV (reference sequence). J gave up 0 bases and V 0 bases, and 1 base lay outside the gene matches. For the CDR3, the DNA is TGTGCCAGCAGTTTATCGAGCGGGAGCTCCTACAATGAGCAGTTCTTC. As protein: CASSLSSGSSYNEQFF.

In its sample, this clonotype was seen many times. The rearrangement links TRBV4-1 to TRBJ1-1; unclear D gene. CDR1 and CDR2 from the germline V gene are MGHRA and YSYEKL. The CDR3 has 14 residues. Trimming shortened V by 3 bases and J by 0 bases, and 8 bases separated the two germline ends. The CDR3 DNA sequence: TGCGCCAGCAGCCAGCCCGGGTTGAACACTGAAGCTTTCTTT. It specifies CASSQPGLNTEAFF.

This clonotype was detected many times. V is TRBV30 and J is TRBJ1-4, with D possibly being TRBD1 (5 bases). The CDR3 length is 14 residues. Deletions cut 2 bases from V and 8 bases from J, with 15 bases between. Germline loops: CDR1 GTSNPN, CDR2 SVGIG (reference sequence). The CDR3 sequence is CAWSPWGVEEKLFF. In nucleotides, the CDR3 is TGTGCCTGGAGTCCTTGGGGGGTTGAAGAAAAACTGTTTTTT.

In this sample, this clonotype turned up many times. This chain joins TRBV4-1 and TRBJ1-1; D uncertain. The CDR3 runs to 14 residues. CDR1 MGHRA and CDR2 YSYEKL come from the germline V gene. Between the trimmed V and J ends, which lost 1 base and 2 bases, there was a span of 8 bases. For the CDR3, the DNA is TGCGCCAGCAGCCAAGTTGGGAGTAACACTGAAGCTTTCTTT. Encoded protein: CASSQVGSNTEAFF.

This clonotype has only a few counts. The V gene is TRBV20-1, the J gene TRBJ2-7; 8 positions agree with TRBD2. CDR1 is DFQATT and CDR2 is SNEGSKA in the germline V gene (reference sequence). Trimming removed 6 bases from V and 2 bases from J; junction bases left unmatched: 6. The CDR3 consists of 13 residues. The chain's CDR3 is CSAPREGTYEQYF. CDR3 sequence (DNA): TGCAGTGCACCACGGGAGGGGACCTACGAGCAGTACTTC.

This clonotype was seen at least ten times. The J gene is TRBJ1-1, the V gene TRBV6-1, with 9 bases that match TRBD1. The germline V gene encodes CDR1 MNHNS and CDR2 SASEGT. This CDR3 contains 16 residues. The V and J ends lost 6 bases and 5 bases, in that order; junction bases with no gene match: 13. The CDR3 DNA reads as TGTGCCAGCAGGTTATTAAGGGGGACAGGGAGGACTGAAGCTTTCTTT. The encoded protein is CASRLLRGTGRTEAFF.